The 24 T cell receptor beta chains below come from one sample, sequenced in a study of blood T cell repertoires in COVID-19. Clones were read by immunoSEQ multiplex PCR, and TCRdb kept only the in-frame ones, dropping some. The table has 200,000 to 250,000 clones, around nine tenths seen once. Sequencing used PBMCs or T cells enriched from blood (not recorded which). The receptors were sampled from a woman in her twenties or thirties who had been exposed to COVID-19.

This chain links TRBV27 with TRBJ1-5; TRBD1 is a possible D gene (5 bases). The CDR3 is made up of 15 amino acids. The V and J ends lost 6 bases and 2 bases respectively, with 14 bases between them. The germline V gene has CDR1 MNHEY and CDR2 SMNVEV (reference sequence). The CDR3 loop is CASSPIDSRNQPQHF. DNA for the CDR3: TGTGCCAGCAGCCCTATCGACAGTCGCAATCAGCCCCAGCATTTT.

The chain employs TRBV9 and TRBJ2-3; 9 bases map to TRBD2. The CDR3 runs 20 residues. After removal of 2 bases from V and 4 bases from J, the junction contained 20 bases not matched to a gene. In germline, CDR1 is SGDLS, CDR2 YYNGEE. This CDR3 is CASSVPISGQREVEADTQYF. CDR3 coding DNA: TGTGCCAGCAGCGTGCCGATTTCGGGGCAGCGGGAGGTGGAGGCAGATACGCAGTATTTT.

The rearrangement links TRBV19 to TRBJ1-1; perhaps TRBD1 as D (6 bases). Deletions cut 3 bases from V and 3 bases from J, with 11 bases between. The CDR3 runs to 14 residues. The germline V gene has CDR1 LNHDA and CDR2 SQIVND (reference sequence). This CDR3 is CASSISAGDTEAFF. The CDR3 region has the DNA TGTGCCAGTAGTATTAGCGCAGGGGACACTGAAGCTTTCTTT.

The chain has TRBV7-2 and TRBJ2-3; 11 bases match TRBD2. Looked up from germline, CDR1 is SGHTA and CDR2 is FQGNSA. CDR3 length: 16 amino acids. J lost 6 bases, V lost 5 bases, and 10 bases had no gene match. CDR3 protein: CASSPTASGRLDTQYF. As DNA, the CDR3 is TGTGCCAGCAGCCCGACGGCTAGCGGGAGGCTGGATACGCAGTATTTT.

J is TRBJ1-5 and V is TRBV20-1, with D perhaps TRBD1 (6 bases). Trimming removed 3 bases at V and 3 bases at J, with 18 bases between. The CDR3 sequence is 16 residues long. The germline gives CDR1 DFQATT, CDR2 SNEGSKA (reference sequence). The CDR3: CSASTMGAVPNQPQHF. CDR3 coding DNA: TGCAGTGCTAGTACCATGGGGGCCGTTCCCAATCAGCCCCAGCATTTT.

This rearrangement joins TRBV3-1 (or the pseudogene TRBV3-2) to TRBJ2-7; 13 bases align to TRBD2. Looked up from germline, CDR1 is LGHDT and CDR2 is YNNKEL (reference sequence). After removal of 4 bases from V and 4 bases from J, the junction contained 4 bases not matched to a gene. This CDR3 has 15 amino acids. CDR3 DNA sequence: TGTGCCAGCAGCCCCCGACTAGCGGGAGGATACGAGCAGTACTTC. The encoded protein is CASSPRLAGGYEQYF.

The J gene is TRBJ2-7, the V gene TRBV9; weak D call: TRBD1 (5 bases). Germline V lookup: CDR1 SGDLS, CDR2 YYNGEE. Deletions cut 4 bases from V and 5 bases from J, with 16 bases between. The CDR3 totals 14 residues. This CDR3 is CASSPLPATDEQYF. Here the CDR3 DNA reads TGTGCCAGCAGCCCTCTCCCCGCGACAGACGAGCAGTACTTC.

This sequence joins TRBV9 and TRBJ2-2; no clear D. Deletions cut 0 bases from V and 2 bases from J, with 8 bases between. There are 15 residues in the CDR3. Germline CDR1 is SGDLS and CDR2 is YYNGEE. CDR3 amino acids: CASSVELFNTGELFF. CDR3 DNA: TGTGCCAGCAGCGTAGAACTGTTTAACACCGGGGAGCTGTTTTTT. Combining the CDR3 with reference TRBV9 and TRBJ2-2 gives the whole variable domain DSGVTQTPKHLITATGQRVTLRCSPRSGDLSVYWYQQSLDQGLQFLIQYYNGEERAKGNILERFSAQQFPDLHSELNLSSLELGDSALYFCASSVELFNTGELFFGEGSRLTVL.

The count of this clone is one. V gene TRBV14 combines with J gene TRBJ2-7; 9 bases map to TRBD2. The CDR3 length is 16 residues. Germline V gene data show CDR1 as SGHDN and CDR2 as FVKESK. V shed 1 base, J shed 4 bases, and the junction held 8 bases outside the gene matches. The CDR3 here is CASSQGASGNNYEQYF. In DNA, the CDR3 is TGTGCCAGCAGCCAAGGGGCTAGCGGGAATAATTACGAGCAGTACTTC.

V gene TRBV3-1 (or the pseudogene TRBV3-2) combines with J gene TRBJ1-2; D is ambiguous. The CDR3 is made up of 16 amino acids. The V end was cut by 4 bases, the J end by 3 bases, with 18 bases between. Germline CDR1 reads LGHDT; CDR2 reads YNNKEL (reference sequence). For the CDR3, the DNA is TGTGCCAGCAGCCCCGAGGCGAGGGCGAGGCACTATGGCTACACCTTC. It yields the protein CASSPEARARHYGYTF.

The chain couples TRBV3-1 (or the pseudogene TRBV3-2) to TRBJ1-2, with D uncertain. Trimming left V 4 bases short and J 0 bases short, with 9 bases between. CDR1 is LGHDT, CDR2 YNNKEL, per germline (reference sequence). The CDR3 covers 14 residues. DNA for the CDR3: TGTGCCAGCAGCCTTCCGGGAGCTAACTATGGCTACACCTTC. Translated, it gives CASSLPGANYGYTF.

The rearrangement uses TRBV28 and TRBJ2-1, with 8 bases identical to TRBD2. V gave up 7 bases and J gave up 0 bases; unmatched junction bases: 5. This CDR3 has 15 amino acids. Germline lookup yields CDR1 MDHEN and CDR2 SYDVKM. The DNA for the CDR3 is TGTGCCAGCATTCTAAGCGGGAGCTCCTACAATGAGCAGTTCTTC. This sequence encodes CASILSGSSYNEQFF.

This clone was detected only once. The CDR3 protein is CATQSGGRTYNEQFF. Here the CDR3 DNA reads TGTGCCACCCAAAGTGGCGGGAGAACCTACAATGAGCAGTTCTTC. V gene TRBV15 combines with J gene TRBJ2-1; 7 nucleotides agree with TRBD2. J gave up 2 bases and V 8 bases, and 9 bases lay outside the gene matches. The germline V gene has CDR1 LNHNV and CDR2 YYDKDF (reference sequence). The CDR3 loop spans 15 amino acids.

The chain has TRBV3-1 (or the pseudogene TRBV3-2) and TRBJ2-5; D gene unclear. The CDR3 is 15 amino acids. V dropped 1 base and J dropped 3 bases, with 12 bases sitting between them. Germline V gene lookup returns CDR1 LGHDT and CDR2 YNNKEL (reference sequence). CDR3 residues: CASSQVKLFEETQYF. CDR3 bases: TGTGCCAGCAGCCAAGTAAAGCTATTTGAAGAGACCCAGTACTTC.

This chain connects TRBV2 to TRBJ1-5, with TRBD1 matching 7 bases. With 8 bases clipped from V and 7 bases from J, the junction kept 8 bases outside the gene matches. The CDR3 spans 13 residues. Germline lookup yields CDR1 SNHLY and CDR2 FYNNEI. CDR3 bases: TGTGCCAGCCAAGACAGGGCAGGGCAGCCCCAGCATTTT. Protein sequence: CASQDRAGQPQHF.

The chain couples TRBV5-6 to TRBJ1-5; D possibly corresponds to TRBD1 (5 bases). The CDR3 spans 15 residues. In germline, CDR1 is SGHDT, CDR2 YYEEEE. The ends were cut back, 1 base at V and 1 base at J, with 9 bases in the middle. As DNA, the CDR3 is TGTGCCAGCAGCTTGTGGACAATGAGCAATCAGCCCCAGCATTTT. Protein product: CASSLWTMSNQPQHF.

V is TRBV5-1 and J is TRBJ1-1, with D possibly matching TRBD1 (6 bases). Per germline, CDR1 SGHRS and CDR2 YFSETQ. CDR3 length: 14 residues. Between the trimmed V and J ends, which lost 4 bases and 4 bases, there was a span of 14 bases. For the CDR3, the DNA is TGCGCCAGCAGCCTCAGGGGAGTGAGCACTGAAGCTTTCTTT. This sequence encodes CASSLRGVSTEAFF.

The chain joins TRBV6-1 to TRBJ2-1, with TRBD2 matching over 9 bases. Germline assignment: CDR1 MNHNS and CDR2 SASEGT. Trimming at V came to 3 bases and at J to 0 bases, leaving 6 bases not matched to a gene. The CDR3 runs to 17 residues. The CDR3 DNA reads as TGTGCCAGCAGTGATATGGGCGGGAGGGTCTCCTACAATGAGCAGTTCTTC. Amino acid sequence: CASSDMGGRVSYNEQFF.

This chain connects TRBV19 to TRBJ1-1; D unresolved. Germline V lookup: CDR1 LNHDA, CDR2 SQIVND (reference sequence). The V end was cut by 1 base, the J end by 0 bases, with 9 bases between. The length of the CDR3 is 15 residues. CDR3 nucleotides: TGTGCCAGTAGTATAGGGGCCGGCCTGAACACTGAAGCTTTCTTT. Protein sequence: CASSIGAGLNTEAFF.

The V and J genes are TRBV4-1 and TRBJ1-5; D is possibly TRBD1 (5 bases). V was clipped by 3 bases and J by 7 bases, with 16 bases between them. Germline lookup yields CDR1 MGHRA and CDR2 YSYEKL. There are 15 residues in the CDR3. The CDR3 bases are TGCGCCAGCAGCCAGTTCCCTCCGGGGGACCAGCCCCAGCATTTT. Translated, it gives CASSQFPPGDQPQHF.

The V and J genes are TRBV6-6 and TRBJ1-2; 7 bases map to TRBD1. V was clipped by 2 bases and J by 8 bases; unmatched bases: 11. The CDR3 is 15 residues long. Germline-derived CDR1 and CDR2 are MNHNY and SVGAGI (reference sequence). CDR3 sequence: CASSYRRQGLGGYTF. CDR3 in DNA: TGTGCCAGCAGTTACCGAAGACAGGGATTGGGAGGCTACACCTTC.

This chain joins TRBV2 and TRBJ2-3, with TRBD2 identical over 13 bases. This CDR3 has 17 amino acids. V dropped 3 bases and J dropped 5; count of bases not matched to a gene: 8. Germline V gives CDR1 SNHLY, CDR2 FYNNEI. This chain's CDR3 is CASSEELAGGLGDTQYF. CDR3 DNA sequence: TGTGCCAGCAGTGAGGAACTAGCGGGAGGGCTTGGAGATACGCAGTATTTT. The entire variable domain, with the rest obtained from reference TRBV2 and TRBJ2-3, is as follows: EPEVTQTPSHQVTQMGQEVILRCVPISNHLYFYWYRQILGQKVEFLVSFYNNEISEKSEIFDDQFSVERPDGSNFTLKIRSTKLEDSAMYFCASSEELAGGLGDTQYFGPGTRLTVL.

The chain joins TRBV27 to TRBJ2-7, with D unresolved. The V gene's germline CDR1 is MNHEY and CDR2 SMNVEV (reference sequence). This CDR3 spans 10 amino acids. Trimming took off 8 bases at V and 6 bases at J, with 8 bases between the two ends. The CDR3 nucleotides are TGTGCCAGCGGCATTGGCGAGCAGTACTTC. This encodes CASGIGEQYF.

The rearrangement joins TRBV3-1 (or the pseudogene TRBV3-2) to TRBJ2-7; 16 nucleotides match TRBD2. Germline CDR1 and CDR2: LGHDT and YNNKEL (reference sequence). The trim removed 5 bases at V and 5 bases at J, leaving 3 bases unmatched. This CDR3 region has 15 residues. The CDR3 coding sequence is TGTGCCAGCAGCGGGACTAGCGGGAGGGCCCACGAGCAGTACTTC. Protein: CASSGTSGRAHEQYF.